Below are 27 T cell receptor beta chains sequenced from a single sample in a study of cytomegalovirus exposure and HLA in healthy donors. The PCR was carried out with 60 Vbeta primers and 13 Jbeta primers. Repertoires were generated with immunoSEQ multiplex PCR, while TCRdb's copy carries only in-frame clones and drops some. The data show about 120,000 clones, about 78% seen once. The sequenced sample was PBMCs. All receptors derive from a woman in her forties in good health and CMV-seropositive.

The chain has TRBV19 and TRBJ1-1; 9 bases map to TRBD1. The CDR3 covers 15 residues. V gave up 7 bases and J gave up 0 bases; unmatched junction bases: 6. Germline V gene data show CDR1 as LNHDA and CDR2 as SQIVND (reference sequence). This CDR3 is CASIENRGLNTEAFF. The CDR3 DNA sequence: TGTGCCAGTATCGAAAACAGGGGGCTGAACACTGAAGCTTTCTTT.

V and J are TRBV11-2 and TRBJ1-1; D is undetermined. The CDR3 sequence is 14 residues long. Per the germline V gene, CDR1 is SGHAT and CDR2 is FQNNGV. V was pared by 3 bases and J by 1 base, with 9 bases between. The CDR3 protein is CASSFMPGNTEAFF. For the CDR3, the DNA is TGTGCCAGCAGCTTCATGCCCGGGAACACTGAAGCTTTCTTT.

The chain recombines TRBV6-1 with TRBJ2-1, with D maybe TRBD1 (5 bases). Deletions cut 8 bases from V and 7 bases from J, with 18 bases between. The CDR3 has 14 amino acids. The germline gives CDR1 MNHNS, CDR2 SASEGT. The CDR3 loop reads CASGVSWGLNEQFF. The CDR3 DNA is TGTGCCAGCGGGGTGTCTTGGGGCTTGAATGAGCAGTTCTTC.

This chain's CDR3 is CATRTGAYEQYF. The DNA for the CDR3 is TGTGCCACCCGGACAGGAGCCTACGAGCAGTACTTC. The chain employs TRBV2 and TRBJ2-7; 7 nucleotides match TRBD1. Trimming removed 10 bases from V and 2 bases from J; junction bases left unmatched: 5. The length of the CDR3 is 12 residues. Germline V lookup: CDR1 SNHLY, CDR2 FYNNEI.

CDR3 in amino acids: CAIQEGREAFF. CDR3 DNA sequence: TGTGCCATCCAGGAGGGGAGGGAAGCTTTCTTT. The chain combines TRBV28 with TRBJ1-1; tentatively, D is TRBD1 (5 bases). V was shortened by 10 bases and J by 8 bases, with 14 bases between the two germline ends. CDR1 is MDHEN, CDR2 SYDVKM, per germline. CDR3 size: 11 residues.

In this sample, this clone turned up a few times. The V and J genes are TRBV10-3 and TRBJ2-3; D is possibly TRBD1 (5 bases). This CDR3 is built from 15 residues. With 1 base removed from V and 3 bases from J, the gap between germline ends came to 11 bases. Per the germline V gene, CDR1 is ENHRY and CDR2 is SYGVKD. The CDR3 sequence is CAISEFTGATDTQYF. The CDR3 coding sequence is TGTGCCATCAGTGAGTTCACTGGGGCAACAGATACGCAGTATTTT.

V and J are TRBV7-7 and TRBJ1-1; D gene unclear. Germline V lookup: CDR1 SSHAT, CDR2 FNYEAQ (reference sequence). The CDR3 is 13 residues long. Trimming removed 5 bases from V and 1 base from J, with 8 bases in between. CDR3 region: CASSRLTNTEAFF. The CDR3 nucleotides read TGTGCCAGCAGCCGACTCACGAACACTGAAGCTTTCTTT.

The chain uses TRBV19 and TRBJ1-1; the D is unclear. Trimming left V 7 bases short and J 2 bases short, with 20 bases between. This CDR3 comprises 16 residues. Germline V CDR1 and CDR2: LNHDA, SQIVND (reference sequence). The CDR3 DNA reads TGTGCCAGTACTAAGGAGGCAGCCCAATACAACACTGAAGCTTTCTTT. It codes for CASTKEAAQYNTEAFF.

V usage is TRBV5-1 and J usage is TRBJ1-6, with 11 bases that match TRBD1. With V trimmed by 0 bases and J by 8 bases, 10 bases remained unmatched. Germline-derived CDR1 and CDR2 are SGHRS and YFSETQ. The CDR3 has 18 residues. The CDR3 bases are TGCGCCAGCAGCTTGGGGACAGGGGGCAGAGTAGCAGATTCACCCCTCCACTTT. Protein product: CASSLGTGGRVADSPLHF.

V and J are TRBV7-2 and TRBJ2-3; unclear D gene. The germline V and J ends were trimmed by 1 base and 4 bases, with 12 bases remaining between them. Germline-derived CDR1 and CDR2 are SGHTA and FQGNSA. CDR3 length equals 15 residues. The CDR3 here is CASSLGGAKSDTQYF. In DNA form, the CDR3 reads TGTGCCAGCAGCTTAGGAGGTGCGAAATCAGATACGCAGTATTTT.

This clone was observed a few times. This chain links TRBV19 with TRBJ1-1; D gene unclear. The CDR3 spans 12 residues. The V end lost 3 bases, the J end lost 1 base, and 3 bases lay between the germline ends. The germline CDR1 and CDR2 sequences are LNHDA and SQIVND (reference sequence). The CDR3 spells CASSMRNTEAFF. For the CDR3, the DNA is TGTGCCAGTAGTATGAGGAACACTGAAGCTTTCTTT.

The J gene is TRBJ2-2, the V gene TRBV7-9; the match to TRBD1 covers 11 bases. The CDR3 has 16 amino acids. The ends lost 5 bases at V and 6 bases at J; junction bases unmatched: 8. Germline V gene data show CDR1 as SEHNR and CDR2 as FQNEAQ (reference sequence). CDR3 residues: CASSPSPGQGAGELFF. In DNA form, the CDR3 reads TGTGCCAGCAGCCCCTCGCCGGGACAGGGGGCCGGGGAGCTGTTTTTT.

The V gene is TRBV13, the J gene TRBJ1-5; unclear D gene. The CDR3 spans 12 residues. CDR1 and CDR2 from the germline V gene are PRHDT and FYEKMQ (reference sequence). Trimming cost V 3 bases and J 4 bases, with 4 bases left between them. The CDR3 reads CASSLRNQPQHF. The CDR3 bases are TGTGCCAGCAGCTTGCGAAATCAGCCCCAGCATTTT. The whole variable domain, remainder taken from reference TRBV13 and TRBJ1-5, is AAGVIQSPRHLIKEKRETATLKCYPIPRHDTVYWYQQGPGQDPQFLISFYEKMQSDKGSIPDRFSAQQFSDYHSELNMSSLELGDSALYFCASSLRNQPQHFGDGTRLSIL.

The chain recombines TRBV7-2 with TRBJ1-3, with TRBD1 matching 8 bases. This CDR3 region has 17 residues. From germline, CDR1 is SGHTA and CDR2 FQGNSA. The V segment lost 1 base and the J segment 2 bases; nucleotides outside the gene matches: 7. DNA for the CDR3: TGTGCCAGCAGCTTAGTCGGACAGGGAGGACCTGGAAACACCATATATTTT. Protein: CASSLVGQGGPGNTIYF.

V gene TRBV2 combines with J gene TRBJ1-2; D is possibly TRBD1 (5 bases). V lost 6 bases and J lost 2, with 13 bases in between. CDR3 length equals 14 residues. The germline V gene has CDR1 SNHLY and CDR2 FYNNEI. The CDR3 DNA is TGTGCCAGCAGCGACAGACCGCTCAACTATGGCTACACCTTC. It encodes CASSDRPLNYGYTF.

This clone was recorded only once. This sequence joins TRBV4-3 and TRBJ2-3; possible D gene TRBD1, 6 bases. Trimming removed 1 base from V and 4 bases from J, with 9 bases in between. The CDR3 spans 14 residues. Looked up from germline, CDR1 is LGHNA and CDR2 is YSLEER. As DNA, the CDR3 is TGCGCCAGCAGCCAAGTACAGGGCCCAGATACGCAGTATTTT. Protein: CASSQVQGPDTQYF.

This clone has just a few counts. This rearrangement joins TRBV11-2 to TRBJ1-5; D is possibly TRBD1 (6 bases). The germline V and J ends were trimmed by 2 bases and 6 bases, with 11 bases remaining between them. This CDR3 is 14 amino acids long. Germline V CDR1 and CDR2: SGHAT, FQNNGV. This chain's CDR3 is CASSLQGQGQPQHF. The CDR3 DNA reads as TGTGCCAGCAGCTTACAGGGGCAGGGTCAGCCCCAGCATTTT.

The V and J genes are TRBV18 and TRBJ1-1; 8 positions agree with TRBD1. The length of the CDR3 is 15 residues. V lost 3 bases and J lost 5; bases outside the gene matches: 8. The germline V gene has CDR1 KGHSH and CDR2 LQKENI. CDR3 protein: CASSPSGQGGTEAFF. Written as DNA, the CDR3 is TGTGCCAGCTCACCTAGCGGACAGGGAGGAACTGAAGCTTTCTTT.

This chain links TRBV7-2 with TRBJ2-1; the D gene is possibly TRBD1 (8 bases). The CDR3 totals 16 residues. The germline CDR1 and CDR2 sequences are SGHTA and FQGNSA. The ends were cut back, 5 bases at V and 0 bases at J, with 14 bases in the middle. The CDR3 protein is CASSAYRGGSYNEQFF. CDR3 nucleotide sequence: TGTGCCAGCAGCGCCTACAGGGGGGGCTCCTACAATGAGCAGTTCTTC. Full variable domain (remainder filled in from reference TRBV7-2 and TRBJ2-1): GAGVSQSPSNKVTEKGKDVELRCDPISGHTALYWYRQSLGQGLEFLIYFQGNSAPDKSGLPSDRFSAERTGGSVSTLTIQRTQQEDSAVYLCASSAYRGGSYNEQFFGPGTRLTVL.

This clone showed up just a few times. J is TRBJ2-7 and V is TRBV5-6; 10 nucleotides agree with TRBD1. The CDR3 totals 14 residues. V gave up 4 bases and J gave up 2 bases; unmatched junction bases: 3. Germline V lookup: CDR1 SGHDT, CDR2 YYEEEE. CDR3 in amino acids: CASSPGQGPYEQYF. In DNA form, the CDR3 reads TGTGCCAGCAGCCCGGGACAGGGGCCCTACGAGCAGTACTTC.

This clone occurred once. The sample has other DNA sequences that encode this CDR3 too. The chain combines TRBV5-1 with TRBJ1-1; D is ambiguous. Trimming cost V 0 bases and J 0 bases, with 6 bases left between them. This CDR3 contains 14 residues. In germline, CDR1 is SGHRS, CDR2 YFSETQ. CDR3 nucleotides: TGCGCCAGCAGCTTGGGCACAGTGAACACTGAAGCTTTCTTT. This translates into CASSLGTVNTEAFF.

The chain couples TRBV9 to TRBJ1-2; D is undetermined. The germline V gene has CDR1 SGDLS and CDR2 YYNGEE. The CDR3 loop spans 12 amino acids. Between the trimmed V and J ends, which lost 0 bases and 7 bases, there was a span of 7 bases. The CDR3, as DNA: TGTGCCAGCAGCGTAGCGGAGCGTGGCTACACCTTC. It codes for CASSVAERGYTF.

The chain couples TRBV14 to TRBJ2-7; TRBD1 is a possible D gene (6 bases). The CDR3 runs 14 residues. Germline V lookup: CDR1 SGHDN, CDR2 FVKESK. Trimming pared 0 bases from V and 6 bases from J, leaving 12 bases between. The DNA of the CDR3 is TGTGCCAGCAGCCAAGATCTTGGGGGCCTCGAGCAGTACTTC. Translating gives CASSQDLGGLEQYF.

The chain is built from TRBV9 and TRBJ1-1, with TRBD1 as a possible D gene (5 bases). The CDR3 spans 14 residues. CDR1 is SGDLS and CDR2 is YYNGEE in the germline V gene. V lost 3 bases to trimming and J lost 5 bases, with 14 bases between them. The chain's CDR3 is CASSALTGETEAFF. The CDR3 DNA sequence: TGTGCCAGCAGCGCCCTTACGGGGGAAACTGAAGCTTTCTTT.

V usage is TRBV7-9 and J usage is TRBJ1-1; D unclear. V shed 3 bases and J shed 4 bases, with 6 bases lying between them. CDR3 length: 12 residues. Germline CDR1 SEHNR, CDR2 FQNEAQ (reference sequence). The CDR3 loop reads CASSFGSTEAFF. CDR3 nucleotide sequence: TGTGCCAGCAGCTTTGGGAGCACTGAAGCTTTCTTT.

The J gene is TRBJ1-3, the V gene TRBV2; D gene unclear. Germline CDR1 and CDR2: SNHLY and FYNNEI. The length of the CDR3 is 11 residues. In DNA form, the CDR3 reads TGTGCAAACTTTCCTGGAAACACCATATATTTT. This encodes CANFPGNTIYF.

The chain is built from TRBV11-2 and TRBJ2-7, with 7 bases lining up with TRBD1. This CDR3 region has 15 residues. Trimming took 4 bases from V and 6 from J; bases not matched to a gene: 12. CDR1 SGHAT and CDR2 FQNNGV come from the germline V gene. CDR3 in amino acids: CASSSTFGQVAEQYF. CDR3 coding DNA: TGTGCCAGCAGCTCGACGTTCGGACAGGTCGCCGAGCAGTACTTC.